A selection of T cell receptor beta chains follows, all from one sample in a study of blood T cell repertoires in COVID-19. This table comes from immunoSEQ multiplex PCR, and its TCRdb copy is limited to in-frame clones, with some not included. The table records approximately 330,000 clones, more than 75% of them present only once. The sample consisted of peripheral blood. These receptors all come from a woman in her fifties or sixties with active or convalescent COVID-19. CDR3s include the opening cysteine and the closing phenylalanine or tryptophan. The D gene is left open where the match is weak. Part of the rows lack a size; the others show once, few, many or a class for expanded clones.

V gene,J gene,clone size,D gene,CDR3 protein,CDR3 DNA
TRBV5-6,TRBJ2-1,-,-,CASSLDRGADNEQFF,TGTGCCAGCAGCTTGGACCGGGGGGCGGACAATGAGCAGTTCTTC
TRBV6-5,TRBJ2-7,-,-,CASSNHYEQYF,TGTGCCAGCAGTAATCACTACGAGCAGTACTTC
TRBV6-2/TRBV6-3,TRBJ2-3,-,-,CASSWGLTDTQYF,TGTGCCAGCAGTTGGGGGCTGACAGATACGCAGTATTTT
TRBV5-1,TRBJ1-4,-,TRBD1,CASSFTGGSKLFF,TGCGCCAGCAGCTTTACAGGGGGCTCAAAACTGTTTTTT
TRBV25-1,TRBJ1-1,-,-,CASSEYRANTEAFF,TGTGCCAGCAGTGAATATCGCGCGAACACTGAAGCTTTCTTT
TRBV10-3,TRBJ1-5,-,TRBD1,CAISLQGVSQPQHF,TGTGCCATCAGTTTGCAGGGGGTCAGTCAGCCCCAGCATTTT
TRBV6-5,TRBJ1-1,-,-,CASSSGTEAFF,TGTGCCAGCAGTTCGGGTACTGAAGCTTTCTTT
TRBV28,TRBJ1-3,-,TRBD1,CASSLGQLSSGNTIYF,TGTGCCAGCAGTTTGGGACAGTTAAGCTCTGGAAACACCATATATTTT
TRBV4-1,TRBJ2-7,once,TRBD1,CASSQRPTRDRASEQYF,TGCGCCAGCAGCCAACGTCCCACTCGGGACAGGGCTTCCGAGCAGTACTTC
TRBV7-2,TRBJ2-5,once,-,CASSLGPETQYF,TGTGCCAGCAGCTTAGGGCCAGAGACCCAGTACTTC
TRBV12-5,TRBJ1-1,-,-,CASGLAGAEAFF,TGTGCTAGTGGTTTGGCGGGAGCTGAAGCTTTCTTT
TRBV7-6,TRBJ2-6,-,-,CASSLATGTGANVLTF,TGTGCCAGCAGCTTAGCAACGGGGACTGGGGCCAACGTCCTGACTTTC
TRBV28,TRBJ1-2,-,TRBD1,CASSPGQGRYGYTF,TGTGCCAGCAGTCCGGGACAGGGTAGATACGGCTACACCTTC
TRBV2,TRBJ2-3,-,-,CASSEALGHTTDTQYF,TGTGCCAGCAGTGAAGCGCTCGGACATACCACAGATACGCAGTATTTT
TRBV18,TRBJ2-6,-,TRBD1,CASSQGTGSGANVLTF,TGTGCCAGCTCACAGGGGACAGGCTCTGGGGCCAACGTCCTGACTTTC
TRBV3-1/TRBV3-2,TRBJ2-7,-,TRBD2,CASSQNSGGNEQYF,TGTGCCAGCAGCCAAAATAGCGGGGGCAACGAGCAGTACTTC
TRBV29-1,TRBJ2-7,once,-,CSVPGSSYEQYF,TGCAGCGTTCCGGGGAGCTCCTACGAGCAGTACTTC
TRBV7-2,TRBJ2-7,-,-,CASSLVPGVGYEQYF,TGTGCCAGCAGCTTAGTCCCAGGGGTCGGTTACGAGCAGTACTTC
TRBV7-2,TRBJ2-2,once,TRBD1,CASSFDRGSGELFF,TGTGCCAGCAGTTTCGACAGGGGATCCGGGGAGCTGTTTTTT
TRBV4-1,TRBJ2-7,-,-,CASSQWRNYEQYF,TGCGCCAGCAGCCAATGGAGAAACTACGAGCAGTACTTC
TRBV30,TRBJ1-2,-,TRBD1,CAWSGTGTGIFYGYTF,TGTGCCTGGAGTGGCACCGGGACAGGGATTTTCTATGGCTACACCTTC
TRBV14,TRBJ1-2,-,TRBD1,CASSQEGQPTNYGYTF,TGTGCCAGCAGCCAAGAGGGACAGCCTACTAACTATGGCTACACCTTC
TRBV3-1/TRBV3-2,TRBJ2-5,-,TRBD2,CASSQAGVQETQYF,TGTGCCAGCAGCCAGGCGGGGGTACAAGAGACCCAGTACTTC
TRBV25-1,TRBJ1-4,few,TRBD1,CASSVPGQTEKLFF,TGTGCCAGCAGTGTCCCGGGACAGACTGAAAAACTGTTTTTT
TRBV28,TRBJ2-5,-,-,CASSLSGGEETQYF,TGTGCCAGCAGTTTATCTGGGGGCGAGGAGACCCAGTACTTC
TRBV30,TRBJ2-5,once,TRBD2,CAGSTSGTYQETQYF,TGTGCCGGATCAACTAGCGGGACGTACCAAGAGACCCAGTACTTC
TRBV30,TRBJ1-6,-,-,CAWTGKNSPLHF,TGTGCCTGGACAGGGAAGAATTCACCCCTCCACTTT
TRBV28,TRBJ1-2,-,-,CASTDPLRGGLFYVDGYTF,TGTGCCAGCACCGATCCCCTTAGGGGGGGCCTGTTCTACGTGGATGGCTACACCTTC
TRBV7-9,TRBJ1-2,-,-,CASSLKGDYGYTF,TGTGCCAGCAGCTTAAAGGGGGACTATGGCTACACCTTC
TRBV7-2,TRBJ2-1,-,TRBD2,CASSPRTSGSSYNEQFF,TGTGCCAGCAGCCCTCGAACTAGCGGGAGCTCCTACAATGAGCAGTTCTTC
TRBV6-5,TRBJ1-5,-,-,CASSSGSINQPQHF,TGTGCCAGCAGTTCCGGGAGCATAAATCAGCCCCAGCATTTT
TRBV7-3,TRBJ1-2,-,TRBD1,CASSRTGQGDGYTF,TGTGCCAGCAGCCGAACGGGACAGGGTGATGGCTACACCTTC
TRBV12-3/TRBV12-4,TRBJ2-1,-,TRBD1,CASHQRGQNEQFF,TGTGCCAGCCACCAAAGGGGACAGAATGAGCAGTTCTTC
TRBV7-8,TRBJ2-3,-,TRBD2,CASSARTSPPPDTQYF,TGTGCCAGCAGCGCGCGGACTAGTCCGCCCCCAGATACGCAGTATTTT
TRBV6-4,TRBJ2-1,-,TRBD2,CASSFLAGGYNEQFF,TGTGCCAGCAGTTTTCTAGCGGGGGGCTACAATGAGCAGTTCTTC
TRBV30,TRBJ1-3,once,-,CAWSFDSSSGNTIYF,TGTGCCTGGAGTTTCGACAGCAGCTCTGGAAACACCATATATTTT
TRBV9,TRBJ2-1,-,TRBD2,CASSGNPGLAGAYNEQFF,TGTGCCAGCAGCGGAAACCCGGGACTAGCGGGAGCATACAATGAGCAGTTCTTC